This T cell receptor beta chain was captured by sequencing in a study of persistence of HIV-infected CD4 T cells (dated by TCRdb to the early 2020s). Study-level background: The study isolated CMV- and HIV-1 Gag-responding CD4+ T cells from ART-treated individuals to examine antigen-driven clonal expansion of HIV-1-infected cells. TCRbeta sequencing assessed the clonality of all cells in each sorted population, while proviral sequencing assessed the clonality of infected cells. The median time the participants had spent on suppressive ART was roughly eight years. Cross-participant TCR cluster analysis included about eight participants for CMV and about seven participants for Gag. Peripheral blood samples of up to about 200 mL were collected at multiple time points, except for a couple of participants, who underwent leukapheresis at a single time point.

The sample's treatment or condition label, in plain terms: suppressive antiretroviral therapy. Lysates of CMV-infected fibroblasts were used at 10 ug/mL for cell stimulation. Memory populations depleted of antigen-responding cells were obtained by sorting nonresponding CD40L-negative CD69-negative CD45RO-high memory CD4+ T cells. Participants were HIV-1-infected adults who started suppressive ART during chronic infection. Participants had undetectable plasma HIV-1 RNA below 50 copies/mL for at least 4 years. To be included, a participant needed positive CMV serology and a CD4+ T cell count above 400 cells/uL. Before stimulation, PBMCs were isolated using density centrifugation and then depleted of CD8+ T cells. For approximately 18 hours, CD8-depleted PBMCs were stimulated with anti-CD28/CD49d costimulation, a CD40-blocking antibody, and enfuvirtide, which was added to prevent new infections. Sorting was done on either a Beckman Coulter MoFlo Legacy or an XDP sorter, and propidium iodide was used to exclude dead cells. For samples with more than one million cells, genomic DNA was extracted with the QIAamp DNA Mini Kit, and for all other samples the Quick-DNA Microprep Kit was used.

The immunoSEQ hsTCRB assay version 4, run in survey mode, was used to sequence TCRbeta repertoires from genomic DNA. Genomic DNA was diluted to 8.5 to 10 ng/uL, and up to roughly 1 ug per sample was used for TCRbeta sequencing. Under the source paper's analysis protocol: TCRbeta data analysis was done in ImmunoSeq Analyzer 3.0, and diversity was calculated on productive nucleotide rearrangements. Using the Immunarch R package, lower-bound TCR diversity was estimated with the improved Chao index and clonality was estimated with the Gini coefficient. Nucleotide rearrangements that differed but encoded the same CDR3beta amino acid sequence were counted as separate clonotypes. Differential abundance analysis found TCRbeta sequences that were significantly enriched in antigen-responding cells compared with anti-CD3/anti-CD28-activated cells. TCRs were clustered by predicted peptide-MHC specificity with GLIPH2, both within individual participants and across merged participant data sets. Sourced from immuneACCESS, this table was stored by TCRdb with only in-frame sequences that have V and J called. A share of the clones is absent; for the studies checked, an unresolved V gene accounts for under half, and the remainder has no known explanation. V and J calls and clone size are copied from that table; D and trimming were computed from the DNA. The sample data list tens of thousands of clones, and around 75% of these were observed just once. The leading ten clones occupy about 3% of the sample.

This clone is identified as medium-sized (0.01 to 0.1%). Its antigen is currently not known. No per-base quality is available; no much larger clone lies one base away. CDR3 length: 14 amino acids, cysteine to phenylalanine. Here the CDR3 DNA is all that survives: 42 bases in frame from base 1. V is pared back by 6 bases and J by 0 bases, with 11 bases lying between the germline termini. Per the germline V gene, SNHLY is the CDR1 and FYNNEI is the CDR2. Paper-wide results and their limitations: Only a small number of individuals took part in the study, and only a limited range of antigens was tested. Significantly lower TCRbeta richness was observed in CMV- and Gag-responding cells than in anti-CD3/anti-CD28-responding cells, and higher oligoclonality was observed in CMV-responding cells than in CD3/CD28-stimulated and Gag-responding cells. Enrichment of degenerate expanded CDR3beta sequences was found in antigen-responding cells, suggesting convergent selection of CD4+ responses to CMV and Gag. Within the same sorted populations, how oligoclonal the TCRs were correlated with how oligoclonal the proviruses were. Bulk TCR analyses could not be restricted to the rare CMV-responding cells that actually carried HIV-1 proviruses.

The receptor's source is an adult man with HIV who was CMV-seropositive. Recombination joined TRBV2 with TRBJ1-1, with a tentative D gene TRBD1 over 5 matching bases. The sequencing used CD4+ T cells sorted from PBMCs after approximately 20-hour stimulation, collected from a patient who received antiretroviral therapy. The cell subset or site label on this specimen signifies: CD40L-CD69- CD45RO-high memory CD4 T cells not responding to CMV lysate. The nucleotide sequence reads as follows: TGTGCCAGCAGCTTTCAACAGGTGAACACTGAAGCTTTCTTT. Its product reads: CASSFQQVNTEAFF. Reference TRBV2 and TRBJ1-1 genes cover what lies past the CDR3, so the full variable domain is EPEVTQTPSHQVTQMGQEVILRCVPISNHLYFYWYRQILGQKVEFLVSFYNNEISEKSEIFDDQFSVERPDGSNFTLKIRSTKLEDSAMYFCASSFQQVNTEAFFGQGTRLTVV.